This TCR beta chain comes out of a study of T-cell memory formation after mild COVID-19. A 5'RACE reaction primed in the constant segment made cDNA libraries of TCR alpha and TCR beta, and these carried sample barcodes and UMIs. Each CDR3 protein is one row after TCRdb ran MiXCR on the 5' RACE reads. Here the sample spans under 150,000 distinct CDR3 sequences, roughly 20% being singletons. On this clonotype: Its antigen is undetermined.

Whole-study results and caveats: The second-wave clones peaking on day 37 were not confirmed as SARS-CoV-2-specific. While clones contracting from day 15 to 85 were balanced between CD4 and CD8, later expanders leaned CD4+. Memory sampled before infection contained some responding clones, suggesting cross-reactive memory joined.

Germline CDR1 reads SGHTA; CDR2 reads FQGTGA. The CDR3 covers 18 residues. Trimming removed 3 bases from V and 4 bases from J; junction bases left unmatched: 14. The material sequenced was PBMCs or a T cell subset sorted from them (not recorded which). The V gene is TRBV7-3, the J gene TRBJ2-1; 8 bases map to TRBD1. The TCR was taken from a man in his late teens or twenties who had mild COVID-19 (a few samples of this study predate the infection). Cell type and time point are not known. CDR3 DNA: TGTGCCAGCAGCTTTTGGACAGGGAGACTGTTACCTTACAATGAGCAGTTCTTC. This codes for CASSFWTGRLLPYNEQFF.